The sequence of this T cell receptor (beta chain) was determined in a study of cytomegalovirus exposure and HLA in healthy donors (dated by TCRdb to 2017 to 2019). With regard to the full study: An earlier analysis of about 530 of the donors reported 276 Gb of sequence data and 95 million to 140 million unique TCR beta sequences obtained from about 179 million T cells. Approximately 300 gigabases of sequencing data and 75 million to 85 million unique TCR sequences made up an early release that covered nearly 650 HLA-typed donors. Among the roughly 400 genotyped donors, 81% belonged to the genetic ancestry cluster associated with self-reported Caucasian donors. The study aimed to test whether signatures of past pathogen exposure could be identified by cataloging public T cell receptors. The study used immunosequencing to profile the T cell repertoires of around 600 subjects and linked those repertoires to cytomegalovirus serostatus. In addition to the first cohort of several hundred subjects, a separate validation cohort of 130 or so different subjects was used. The study combined high-throughput TCR immunosequencing, statistical association of individual TCRs with disease status, and machine learning to predict cytomegalovirus infection status. To study patterns of TCR occurrence, a later analysis re-analyzed previously published TCR beta repertoires from around 670 donors and added high-resolution HLA genotyping. Rather than using new phenotypic data, the later analysis identified candidate immune exposures from TCR beta sequences and from how often those sequences occurred across donors. An earlier analysis of some 600 of the donors applied high-throughput TCR beta sequencing to assess whether each TCR beta V gene segment acted as functional or pseudogenic. Donor age, sex, ethnicity and CMV serostatus were compiled together with the repertoire data. In a later genetic analysis, genome-wide SNP genotypes for about three fifths of the 666 donors were used, and that subset was treated as a discovery cohort. All discovery cohort repertoires had been generated using a single sequencing platform. HLA typing covered class I and class II loci at four-digit resolution. Typing coverage differed by locus: A, B, C, DRB1 and DQB1 were typed in roughly 620-640 donors, DQA1 in roughly 510, DPA1 in roughly 590, and DPB1 in around 440. Four to six DR-DQ haplotypes were handled as single units for association and clustering, since linkage in the cohort was strong. Across approximately 400 genotyped donors of the cohort, an average of about 200,000 unique TCR beta nucleotide sequences per donor were sequenced, and approximately 19% of those sequences were non-productive.

Details on this clone: It has no known antigen specificity. No base-level quality is on record; no much larger clone is a single base apart.

From its cysteine to its phenylalanine, the CDR3 spans 17 amino acids. The DNA shown is the 51-base CDR3, in frame from base 1. For CDR1 and CDR2, the germline V gene lists SGDLS and YYNGEE. Trimming takes 2 bases off V and 4 bases off J; junction bases not matched to a gene: 9. The library was made by the immunoSEQ multiplex PCR assay. A mixture of 60 forward primers for TCR Vbeta segments and 13 reverse primers for TCR Jbeta segments was used in the multiplex PCR. The CDR3 region of rearranged TCR beta genes was amplified from genomic DNA by a multiplex PCR assay. On the Illumina HiSeq System, the amplified TCR beta libraries were sequenced as 87-base-pair reads. On the study's bioinformatics: Across the 700 or so repertoires, a later analysis counted some 81 million unique TCR beta chains, roughly 11 million of which were shared by at least two donors. A nearest-neighbor algorithm error-corrected the raw reads and collapsed the reads into unique sequences, merging closely related sequences to remove PCR and sequencing errors. To assign V, D and J gene segments, CDR3 sequences were aligned to IMGT reference sequences. For a sequence to be retained, at least a six-nucleotide match to both a V gene segment and a J gene segment was required. A rearrangement was called productive if the CDR3 had no stop codons and remained in frame with V and J, and every other rearrangement was called non-productive. CDR3 was defined by IMGT convention, running from the second conserved V-encoded cysteine to the conserved J-encoded phenylalanine. In an earlier analysis of approximately 590 of the donors, sequences lacking an unambiguous match to a single V gene segment were excluded. In an earlier analysis of a few hundred of the donors, a V segment was called functional when productive rearrangements were above 56.7%, and segregating when the standard deviation between donors exceeded 5%. To diagnose cytomegalovirus status from the catalog of TCR beta chain sequences, a statistical classification framework was built. A later analysis assigned V and J genes by comparing TCR nucleotide sequences with IMGT/GENE-DB human TR gene sequences. A later analysis assigned CDR3 sequences and most-parsimonious VDJ recombination scenarios with the TCRdist pipeline. In a later analysis, each TCR beta chain was defined by its CDR3 amino acid sequence together with its V-gene family, and reads lacking a unique V-gene family were excluded. To address suspected cross-contamination and a sequencing artifact, a later analysis removed roughly 640 highly shared, low-generation-probability nucleotide sequences. In a later analysis, a clonal expansion index was calculated for each public chain from normalized within-repertoire ranks of inferred template counts. A later analysis computed generation probabilities with a VDJ recombination model fitted to out-of-frame rearrangements, and checked the results against IGoR. In a later analysis, TCR-TCR, TCR-HLA and TCR-CMV co-occurrence was scored with hypergeometric tests, and a repertoire-size bias correction was applied to TCR pairs. A later analysis estimated false discovery rates by permuting HLA or CMV assignments 20 times. A later analysis grouped co-occurring TCRs with DBSCAN, adding TCRdist sequence similarity when clustering within HLA-allele-positive subsets. Repertoires with fewer than 30,000 or more than 120,000 public chains were left out of co-occurrence clustering, as were several repertoires with anomalous nucleotide sharing. TCRdb stores this immuneACCESS table with in-frame sequences only. Part of the clones is absent; in the studies checked, under half of the shortfall reflects unresolved V genes, and no reason is known for the rest. The V and J calls and clone size come from that table; D and trimming were worked out from the DNA. The table for this sample lists over 85,000 clones; approximately 79% of them were counted only once. About 6.8% of the sample is in the top ten clones.

In total, approximately 610 healthy bone marrow donors made up the cohort. All cohort members were sampled while nominally healthy, although unrecorded immune exposures were likely present. The donor was CMV seropositive and belonged to the group of about 290 seropositive cohort members. A peripheral blood sample was provided by each donor, and peripheral blood mononuclear cells were used for TCR beta sequencing. Genomic DNA extraction from the blood cell samples was performed with the Qiagen DNeasy Blood Extraction Kit. Study-wide findings and limitations: Specific HLA alleles were associated with around 18,000 TCR beta sequences at a false discovery rate of 0.05 in a later analysis. A few of the identified cytomegalovirus-associated TCR beta chains were confirmed in vitro to be specific for cytomegalovirus antigens. While some public TCRs were present in many individuals, most TCR sequences turned up only very rarely across donors. According to the authors, the approach could potentially be generalized to other disease states and immunological phenotypes. The classifier was reported to diagnose cytomegalovirus status with high specificity and sensitivity in both the original cohort and the validation cohort. Correlated functional status among segregating V segments might reflect linkage disequilibrium, but an unknown experimental factor could not be ruled out. Presence/absence analyses assumed roughly uniform sequencing depth across donors, an assumption that may not hold. This cohort had only TCR beta chains sequenced, and the lack of alpha or paired-chain data limited which features could be detected. In an earlier analysis of more than 450 of the donors, most TCR beta V segments were observed in productive rearrangements about 90% or about 30% of the time, broadly matching IMGT annotations. A later analysis found that TCR association rates varied across HLA loci, with DRB1 alleles showing the most associated TCRs and HLA-C alleles the fewest. The earlier analysis of approximately 540 of the donors excluded about 16 rarely observed V segments, including chromosome 9 orphons, because counts were too low. When HLA alleles, especially DR and DQ, strongly co-occurred, TCR associations were difficult to assign to individual alleles. A cluster of highly shared sequence variants was judged likely to be a technical artifact of the sequencing pipeline. CMV serostatus was the only immune exposure information available for the cohort. Compared with equally common non-associated chains, HLA-associated TCR beta chains in a later analysis were more clonally expanded and had lower generation probabilities. A later analysis reported that several top co-occurrence clusters appeared linked to parvovirus B19, influenza, CMV and Epstein-Barr virus. A later genetic analysis reported fewer N-insertions in productive TCRs among donors in an Asian-associated ancestry cluster than the approximately 670-donor mean. Because HLA typing was unavailable for some donors at each locus, only the typed subset was used in association tests. The study listed 170 or so TCR beta chains as associated with cytomegalovirus. A further reported finding was that TCR beta sequences accurately predicted the HLA-A and HLA-B alleles for most subjects in the first cohort. In a later genetic analysis, a missense DCLRE1C variant was associated with V-gene and J-gene trimming of TCR beta chains, and the association was replicated in an independent cohort. Most CMV-associated TCR beta chains appeared to be HLA-restricted in a later analysis, and the HLA associations seemed to be driven largely by CMV exposure. Some IMGT-functional V segments, including TRBV6-2 and TRBV6-3, could not be told apart with the 87-base-pair reads, so those segments were excluded.

The receptor chain draws on TRBV9 and TRBJ2-7, with 13 bases in between that match TRBD2. Sequencing was carried out using PBMCs. The TCR sequence derives from a man aged 25 to 40 in good health and CMV-seropositive. For the CDR3, the sequence is CASSVGLAGEPGYEQYF. The DNA sequence is given as TGTGCCAGCAGCGTCGGACTAGCGGGGGAACCTGGTTACGAGCAGTACTTC.